This T cell receptor (beta chain) was sequenced for a study of blood T cells in healthy people across ages. The study's findings and limits: Both higher diversity and more naive CD4+ cells marked long-lived donors when set against aged donors.

With regard to this clonotype: The antigen remains undetermined.

It was with a sample-barcoded 5' primer and a J-beta primer mix that a second PCR of about 7 to 12 cycles was run. TCRdb independently ran MiXCR on the 5' RACE reads; one entry per CDR3 protein. Of about 580,000 distinct CDR3 sequences in the sample, around half were seen once. The CDR3 is 12 residues long. In germline, CDR1 is SEHNR, CDR2 FQNEAQ (reference sequence). V lost 3 bases and J lost 6, with 8 bases in between. Around 10 milliliters was the volume of peripheral blood drawn from each donor. The chain carries TRBV7-9 and TRBJ1-2; no clear D gene. This receptor was taken from a man older than 75 in good health. Sequenced material: blood. The CDR3 protein is CASSLPFDGYTF. The CDR3 nucleotides read TGTGCCAGCAGCTTGCCTTTCGATGGCTACACCTTC.